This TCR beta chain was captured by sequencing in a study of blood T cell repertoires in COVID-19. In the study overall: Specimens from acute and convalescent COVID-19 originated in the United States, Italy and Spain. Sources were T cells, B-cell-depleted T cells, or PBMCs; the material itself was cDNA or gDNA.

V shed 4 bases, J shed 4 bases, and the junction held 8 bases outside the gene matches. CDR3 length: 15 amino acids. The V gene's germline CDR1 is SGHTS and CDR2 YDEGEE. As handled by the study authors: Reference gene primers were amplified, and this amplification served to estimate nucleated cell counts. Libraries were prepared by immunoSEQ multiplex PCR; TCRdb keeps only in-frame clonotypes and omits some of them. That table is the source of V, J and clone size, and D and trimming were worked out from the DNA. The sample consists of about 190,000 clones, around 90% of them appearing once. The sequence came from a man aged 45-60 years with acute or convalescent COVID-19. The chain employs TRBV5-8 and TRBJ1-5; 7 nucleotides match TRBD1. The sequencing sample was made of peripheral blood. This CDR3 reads CASSPYRGSNQPQHF. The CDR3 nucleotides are TGTGCCAGCAGCCCATACAGGGGTTCTAATCAGCCCCAGCATTTT.